The next 19 T cell receptor beta chains were all read from a single sample in a study of blood T cell repertoires in COVID-19. Measured with immunoSEQ multiplex PCR; TCRdb has only the in-frame clones, and not every one. The profile shows tens of thousands of clones, around 75% of them singletons. Sample: peripheral blood. All receptors derive from an older man with acute or convalescent COVID-19.

This clone has only one observation. The CDR3 sequence is CASSPPGLAGDTGELFF. The CDR3 DNA is TGTGCCAGCTCACCTCCTGGACTAGCGGGCGACACCGGGGAGCTGTTTTTT. The chain couples TRBV18 to TRBJ2-2, with 11 bases fitting TRBD2. The length of the CDR3 is 17 residues. The V gene end was trimmed by 3 bases and the J gene end by 3 bases; junction bases not matched to a gene: 6. CDR1 is KGHSH, CDR2 LQKENI, per germline.

The chain recombines TRBV4-2 with TRBJ2-1, with D perhaps TRBD2 (5 bases). The germline V and J ends were trimmed by 3 bases and 3 bases, with 9 bases remaining between them. The CDR3 consists of 14 residues. Germline V gene data show CDR1 as LGHNA and CDR2 as YNFKEQ. The chain's CDR3 is CASSQDTSYNEQFF. CDR3 DNA: TGTGCCAGCAGCCAGGATACTAGCTACAATGAGCAGTTCTTC.

This chain links TRBV28 with TRBJ2-7; 12 bases are a match to TRBD2. V lost 3 bases, J lost 0 bases, and 3 bases stayed unmatched. Germline loops: CDR1 MDHEN, CDR2 SYDVKM. This CDR3 is 16 amino acids long. CDR3 in DNA: TGTGCCAGCAGTTTGGGGACTAGCGGGTTCTCCTACGAGCAGTACTTC. It yields the protein CASSLGTSGFSYEQYF.

The chain links TRBV5-8 to TRBJ2-1; 10 positions match TRBD2. The CDR3 runs 15 residues. The trim removed 4 bases at V and 2 bases at J, leaving 3 bases unmatched. CDR1 is SGHTS, CDR2 YDEGEE, per germline. The chain's CDR3 is CASSDSGRAYNEQFF. CDR3 sequence (DNA): TGTGCCAGCAGCGACAGCGGGAGGGCCTACAATGAGCAGTTCTTC.

V usage is TRBV6-1 and J usage is TRBJ2-1, with 14 positions matching TRBD2. V shed 0 bases and J 15 bases; nucleotides not matched to a gene: 4. The germline V gene encodes CDR1 MNHNS and CDR2 SASEGT. The CDR3 runs to 14 residues. The CDR3: CASSEAGTSGRLFF. CDR3 in DNA: TGTGCCAGCAGTGAAGCCGGGACTAGCGGGAGACTGTTCTTC.

This sequence joins TRBV28 and TRBJ1-4; D gene uncertain. V lost 5 bases and J 6 bases, leaving 13 bases between the germline ends. This CDR3 spans 14 amino acids. Germline assignment: CDR1 MDHEN and CDR2 SYDVKM. The CDR3 here is CASSLLGEDEKLFF. Written as DNA, the CDR3 is TGTGCCAGCAGTCTTTTAGGAGAGGATGAAAAACTGTTTTTT.

The chain joins TRBV19 to TRBJ2-7; D may be TRBD1 (6 bases). Germline CDR1 and CDR2: LNHDA and SQIVND (reference sequence). The CDR3 has 14 amino acids. The V end lost 5 bases, the J end lost 3 bases, and 14 bases lay between the germline ends. The CDR3 here is CASSLNGQFYEQYF. CDR3 in DNA: TGTGCCAGTAGTTTAAACGGACAGTTCTACGAGCAGTACTTC.

The rearrangement links TRBV6-6 to TRBJ2-1; no reliable D call. Germline V gene sequence: CDR1 MNHNY, CDR2 SVGAGI (reference sequence). Trimming shortened V by 2 bases and J by 12 bases, and 8 bases separated the two germline ends. The CDR3 totals 11 residues. Here the CDR3 reads CASSYQAGQFF. As DNA, the CDR3 is TGTGCCAGCAGTTACCAGGCCGGGCAGTTCTTC.

The V and J genes are TRBV5-4 and TRBJ1-2; TRBD1 aligns across 9 bases. The germline gives CDR1 SGHNT, CDR2 YYREEE (reference sequence). The CDR3 is made up of 14 amino acids. Trimming at V came to 0 bases and at J to 3 bases, leaving 0 bases not matched to a gene. CDR3 residues: CASSLGDRDYGYTF. CDR3 in DNA: TGTGCCAGCAGCTTGGGGGACAGGGACTATGGCTACACCTTC. The whole variable domain, remainder taken from reference TRBV5-4 and TRBJ1-2, is ETGVTQSPTHLIKTRGQQVTLRCSSQSGHNTVSWYQQALGQGPQFIFQYYREEENGRGNFPPRFSGLQFPNYSSELNVNALELDDSALYLCASSLGDRDYGYTFGSGTRLTVV.

The rearrangement links TRBV19 to TRBJ2-7; D possibly corresponds to TRBD2 (6 bases). With 6 bases removed from V and 6 bases from J, the gap between germline ends came to 15 bases. Looked up from germline, CDR1 is LNHDA and CDR2 is SQIVND (reference sequence). The CDR3 extends over 13 amino acids. The CDR3 region has the DNA TGTGCCAGTAGCGGCGGAGGGCAAGCCGAGCAGTACTTC. Residues: CASSGGGQAEQYF.

The chain combines TRBV28 with TRBJ1-1; D unresolved. The CDR3 is 14 residues long. V lost 4 bases to trimming and J lost 0 bases, with 9 bases between them. Germline V gene lookup returns CDR1 MDHEN and CDR2 SYDVKM. Here the CDR3 DNA reads TGTGCCAGCAGTTCCCTGCCAGTGAACACTGAAGCTTTCTTT. It specifies CASSSLPVNTEAFF.

CDR3 nucleotide sequence: TGCGCCAGCAGTCCGGGACAGGGAGGTGGAAACACCATATATTTT. Its translation is CASSPGQGGGNTIYF. The chain joins TRBV10-2 to TRBJ1-3, with 9 bases matching TRBD1. This CDR3 comprises 15 residues. The germline V gene encodes CDR1 WSHSY and CDR2 SAAADI. V dropped 5 bases and J dropped 3; count of bases not matched to a gene: 5.

This chain joins TRBV7-8 and TRBJ2-1; perhaps TRBD2 as D (5 bases). CDR3 size: 16 residues. The ends were cut back, 4 bases at V and 0 bases at J, with 13 bases in the middle. Germline V gene lookup returns CDR1 SGHVS and CDR2 FQNEAQ. DNA for the CDR3: TGTGCCAGCAGCTCTCGCGCGGGTAGCTCCTACAATGAGCAGTTCTTC. Translated, it gives CASSSRAGSSYNEQFF.

This clone was seen once. The rearrangement links TRBV7-8 to TRBJ2-5; 7 nucleotides align to TRBD1. Losses at the gene ends were 6 bases for V and 0 bases for J; bases not matched to a gene: 7. Germline-derived CDR1 and CDR2 are SGHVS and FQNEAQ. The CDR3 covers 15 residues. The CDR3 nucleotides are TGTGCCAGCAGTCCACAGGGGATTTACCAAGAGACCCAGTACTTC. It translates to CASSPQGIYQETQYF.

The rearrangement links TRBV6-1 to TRBJ2-4; 9 bases agree with TRBD2. Trimming removed 0 bases from V and 3 bases from J; junction bases left unmatched: 15. The CDR3 covers 20 residues. The germline V gene encodes CDR1 MNHNS and CDR2 SASEGT. The CDR3 bases are TGTGCCAGCAGTGAAGCGGGCGGGAGGGCCCGGGAAATCGGCAAAAACATTCAGTACTTC. Encoded protein: CASSEAGGRAREIGKNIQYF.

This clone was observed a few times. This chain connects TRBV11-2 to TRBJ2-3; 8 bases map to TRBD2. This CDR3 comprises 16 residues. Looked up from germline, CDR1 is SGHAT and CDR2 is FQNNGV. V was pared by 1 base and J by 2 bases, with 5 bases of the junction left unmatched. The CDR3 loop is CASSLGTSPSTDTQYF. DNA of the CDR3: TGTGCCAGCAGCTTAGGGACTAGCCCATCCACAGATACGCAGTATTTT.

The V call is TRBV28, the J call TRBJ2-1; 9 bases are shared with TRBD2. CDR1 is MDHEN and CDR2 is SYDVKM in the germline V gene. The V segment lost 4 bases and the J segment 7 bases; nucleotides outside the gene matches: 8. CDR3 size: 15 residues. The CDR3 here is CASSSGLALGNEQFF. Here the CDR3 DNA reads TGTGCCAGCAGTTCGGGACTAGCATTAGGAAATGAGCAGTTCTTC.

The rearrangement uses TRBV28 and TRBJ1-2, with 9 bases identical to TRBD1. The junction had 7 bases not matched to a gene; V was cut back by 2 bases and J by 6 bases. Germline loops: CDR1 MDHEN, CDR2 SYDVKM. The CDR3 spans 15 residues. The CDR3 nucleotides read TGTGCCAGCAGTTTAGTAGTTTGGACAGGGGATGGCTACACCTTC. This translates into CASSLVVWTGDGYTF.

The chain carries TRBV4-3 and TRBJ2-5; D is uncertain. This CDR3 region has 14 residues. Germline CDR1 and CDR2: LGHNA and YSLEER. V was trimmed by 0 bases and J by 1 base, leaving 6 bases between them. The CDR3 nucleotides are TGCGCCAGCAGCCAAGATCCCGTCCAAGAGACCCAGTACTTC. It codes for CASSQDPVQETQYF.